The 14 T cell receptor beta chains reported below all come from one sample, sequenced in a study of Ad26.COV2.S vaccination and SARS-CoV-2 variants. Measured with immunoSEQ multiplex PCR; TCRdb has only the in-frame clones, and not every one. The top ten hold approximately 1.9% of the sample, which has roughly 400,000 clones, around nine tenths seen once. The treatment here: roughly 18 received Ad26.COV2.S at low or high dose, single or two shots; roughly five received placebo; per-sample allocation not given. At day 63 after the first vaccine or placebo injection, samples were drawn. Source: peripheral blood, taken in a trial of Ad26.COV2.S vaccine versus placebo. These receptors were obtained from a person between 18 and 60 years old who received the Ad26.COV2.S COVID-19 vaccine or a placebo.

The table lists this clone with a count of one. The gene calls are TRBV7-3 and TRBJ2-1, with 10 bases matching TRBD2. This CDR3 has 16 residues. The V and J ends lost 4 bases and 9 bases, in that order; junction bases with no gene match: 12. Germline V gene sequence: CDR1 SGHTA, CDR2 FQGTGA. The CDR3 loop reads CASSSRAGLAKSEQFF. In nucleotides, the CDR3 is TGTGCCAGCAGCTCGAGGGCGGGACTAGCGAAAAGTGAGCAGTTCTTC.

This rearrangement joins TRBV7-2 to TRBJ2-7, with 8 nucleotides matching TRBD2. CDR1 is SGHTA, CDR2 FQGNSA, per germline. V gave up 1 base and J gave up 2 bases; unmatched junction bases: 4. The CDR3 length is 15 residues. The CDR3 coding sequence is TGTGCCAGCAGCTTAGATCCGGGAGGGACCTACGAGCAGTACTTC. Residues: CASSLDPGGTYEQYF.

The chain couples TRBV4-1 to TRBJ1-2, with a possible D match to TRBD1 (5 bases). Per the germline V gene, CDR1 is MGHRA and CDR2 is YSYEKL. Trimming stripped 2 bases from V and 8 bases from J, with 18 bases between. There are 15 residues in the CDR3. The CDR3 DNA follows: TGCGCCAGCAGCCAACCAATACCGGGGCTGGAAGGCTACACCTTC. It yields the protein CASSQPIPGLEGYTF.

This chain joins TRBV12-3 or TRBV12-4 and TRBJ1-2; D ambiguous. Trimming shortened V by 3 bases and J by 4 bases, and 6 bases separated the two germline ends. CDR3 length equals 12 residues. CDR3 sequence: CASSFRPYGYTF. For the CDR3, the DNA is TGTGCCAGCAGTTTTAGGCCCTATGGCTACACCTTC.

The genes are TRBV27 and TRBJ2-6; possibly TRBD2 for D (6 bases). V lost 4 bases and J 3 bases, leaving 10 bases between the germline ends. Germline values: CDR1 MNHEY, CDR2 SMNVEV (reference sequence). CDR3 length: 15 residues. Written as DNA, the CDR3 is TGTGCCAGCAGTTCCCCGGGGGTTGGGGCCAACGTCCTGACTTTC. Residues: CASSSPGVGANVLTF.

The CDR3 DNA reads TGTGCCAGCACAGGGTTCAACAACTATGGCTACACCTTC. This codes for CASTGFNNYGYTF. The chain links TRBV2 to TRBJ1-2; D perhaps matches TRBD1 (5 bases). The CDR3 contains 13 residues. With 7 bases removed from V and 2 bases from J, the gap between germline ends came to 11 bases. CDR1 and CDR2 from the germline V gene are SNHLY and FYNNEI.

There are a few counts of this clone. CDR3 sequence: CASSQFAGAAGELFF. Written as DNA, the CDR3 is TGTGCCAGCTCCCAGTTTGCGGGTGCCGCCGGGGAGCTGTTTTTT. This sequence joins TRBV19 and TRBJ2-2; D is perhaps TRBD2 (5 bases). Trimming took 9 bases from V and 6 from J, leaving 20 bases between them. This CDR3 region has 15 residues. Germline V gene sequence: CDR1 LNHDA, CDR2 SQIVND (reference sequence).

The genes are TRBV29-1 and TRBJ2-3; TRBD2 aligns across 11 bases. The CDR3 has 14 residues. Losses at the gene ends were 6 bases for V and 3 bases for J; bases not matched to a gene: 5. Germline V CDR1 and CDR2: SQVTM, ANQGSEA. CDR3 amino acids: CSVAGLADTDTQYF. DNA of the CDR3: TGCAGCGTCGCGGGACTAGCGGATACAGATACGCAGTATTTT.

CDR3: CASSLRPGLAGSTDTQYF. The DNA for the CDR3 is TGTGCCAGCAGCCTCCGACCGGGACTAGCGGGATCCACAGATACGCAGTATTTT. The V call is TRBV3-1 (or the pseudogene TRBV3-2), the J call TRBJ2-3, with 13 bases matching TRBD2. The CDR3 extends over 18 amino acids. With 4 bases clipped from V and 2 bases from J, the junction kept 9 bases outside the gene matches. Germline-derived CDR1 and CDR2 are LGHDT and YNNKEL (reference sequence).

The chain links TRBV28 to TRBJ2-1, with a tentative D call TRBD1 (6 bases). The CDR3 has 12 amino acids. Trimming cost V 2 bases and J 8 bases, with 7 bases left between them. CDR1 and CDR2 (germline): MDHEN, SYDVKM. CDR3 sequence (DNA): TGTGCCAGCAGTTTAGAGGGGGATGAGCAGTTCTTC. The encoded protein is CASSLEGDEQFF.

This clone was picked up one time. This chain joins TRBV11-2 and TRBJ2-2; D might be TRBD2 (5 bases). V gave up 1 base and J gave up 11 bases, with 20 bases separating them. The CDR3 contains 16 residues. CDR1 and CDR2 from the germline V gene are SGHAT and FQNNGV. CDR3 DNA: TGTGCCAGCAGCTTAGGGACTTTTACACCGGGTGCCGAGCTGTTTTTT. Protein product: CASSLGTFTPGAELFF.

This clone showed up just a few times. This sequence joins TRBV6-5 and TRBJ1-6, with a weak D call TRBD1 (5 bases). CDR3 length equals 15 residues. The germline gives CDR1 MNHEY, CDR2 SVGAGI. Trimming shortened V by 1 base and J by 7 bases, and 11 bases separated the two germline ends. CDR3 amino acids: CASSYLGTLNSPLHF. Written as DNA, the CDR3 is TGTGCCAGCAGTTACTTGGGGACGCTGAATTCACCCCTCCACTTT.

V gene TRBV6-4 combines with J gene TRBJ1-2; D is perhaps TRBD1 (6 bases). CDR1 MRHNA and CDR2 SNTAGT come from the germline V gene. The CDR3 is 14 residues long. V was pared by 2 bases and J by 5 bases, with 12 bases between. CDR3 bases: TGTGCCAGCAGTGACGGCGGGACACTTTATGGCTACACCTTC. This gives the protein CASSDGGTLYGYTF.

This sequence joins TRBV10-3 and TRBJ2-1; 14 bases agree with TRBD2. Trimming took 4 bases from V and 2 from J; bases not matched to a gene: 4. The length of the CDR3 is 17 residues. Germline CDR1 ENHRY, CDR2 SYGVKD. The CDR3 protein is CAISGTSGRPPYNEQFF. DNA of the CDR3: TGTGCCATCAGTGGGACTAGCGGGAGGCCCCCCTACAATGAGCAGTTCTTC.